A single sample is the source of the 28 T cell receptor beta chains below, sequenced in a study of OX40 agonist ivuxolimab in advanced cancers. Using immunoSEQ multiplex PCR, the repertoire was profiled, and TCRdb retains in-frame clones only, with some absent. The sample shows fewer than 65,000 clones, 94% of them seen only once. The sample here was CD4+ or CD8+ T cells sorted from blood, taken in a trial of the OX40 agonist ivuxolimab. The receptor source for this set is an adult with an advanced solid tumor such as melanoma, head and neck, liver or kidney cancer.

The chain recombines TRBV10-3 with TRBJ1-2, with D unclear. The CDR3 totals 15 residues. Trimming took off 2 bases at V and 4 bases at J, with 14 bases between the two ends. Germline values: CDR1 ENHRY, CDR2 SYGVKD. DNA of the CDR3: TGTGCCATCAGTGAGGGGTCGGGGTTCCGCTATGGCTACACCTTC. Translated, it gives CAISEGSGFRYGYTF.

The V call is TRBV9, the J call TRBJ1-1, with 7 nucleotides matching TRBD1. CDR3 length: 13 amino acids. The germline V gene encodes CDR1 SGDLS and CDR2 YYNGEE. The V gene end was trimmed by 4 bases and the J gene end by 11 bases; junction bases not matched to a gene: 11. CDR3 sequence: CASSPQQTGWAFF. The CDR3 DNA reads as TGTGCCAGCAGCCCACAACAGACAGGGTGGGCTTTCTTT.

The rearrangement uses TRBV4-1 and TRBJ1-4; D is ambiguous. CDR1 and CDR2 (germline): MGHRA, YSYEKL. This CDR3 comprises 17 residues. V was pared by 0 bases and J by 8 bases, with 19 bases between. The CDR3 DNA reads TGCGCCAGCAGCCAAGATGATTATGTTATGGCAGGAGAAAAACTGTTTTTT. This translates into CASSQDDYVMAGEKLFF.

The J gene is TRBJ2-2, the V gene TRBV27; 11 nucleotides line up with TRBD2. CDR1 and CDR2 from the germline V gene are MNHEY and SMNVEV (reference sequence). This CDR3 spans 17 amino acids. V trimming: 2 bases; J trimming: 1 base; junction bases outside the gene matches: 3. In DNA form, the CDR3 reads TGTGCCAGCAGTTTAGGGACTAGCGGCCTGAACACCGGGGAGCTGTTTTTT. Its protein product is CASSLGTSGLNTGELFF.

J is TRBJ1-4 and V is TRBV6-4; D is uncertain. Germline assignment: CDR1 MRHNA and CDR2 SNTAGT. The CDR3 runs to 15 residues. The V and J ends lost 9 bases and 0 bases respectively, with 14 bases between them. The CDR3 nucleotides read TGTGCCAGAGAAGGACGGATCGCAACTAATGAAAAACTGTTTTTT. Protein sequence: CAREGRIATNEKLFF.

CDR3 coding DNA: TGTGCCAGCAGCCCGACCGAGGTTAGCGGGTCTGGCGAGACCCAGTACTTC. Amino acids: CASSPTEVSGSGETQYF. The chain has TRBV7-8 and TRBJ2-5, with 7 bases aligning to TRBD2. Germline CDR1 and CDR2: SGHVS and FQNEAQ. V trimming: 5 bases; J trimming: 5 bases; junction bases outside the gene matches: 17. This CDR3 is built from 17 residues.

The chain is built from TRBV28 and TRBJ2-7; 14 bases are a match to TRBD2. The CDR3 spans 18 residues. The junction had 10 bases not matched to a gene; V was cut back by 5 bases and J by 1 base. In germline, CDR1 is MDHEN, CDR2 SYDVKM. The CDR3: CASSEPGLAGVGSYEQYF. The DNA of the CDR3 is TGTGCCAGCAGTGAACCGGGACTAGCGGGAGTAGGTTCCTACGAGCAGTACTTC.

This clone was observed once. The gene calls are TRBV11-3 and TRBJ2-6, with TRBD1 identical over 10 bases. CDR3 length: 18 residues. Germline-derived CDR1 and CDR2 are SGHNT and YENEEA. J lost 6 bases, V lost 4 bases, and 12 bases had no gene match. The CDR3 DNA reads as TGTGCCAGCAGCTCCCCGGGACAGGGGATCAGGTTGGCCAACGTCCTGACTTTC. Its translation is CASSSPGQGIRLANVLTF. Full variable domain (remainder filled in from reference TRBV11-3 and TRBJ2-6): EAGVVQSPRYKIIEKKQPVAFWCNPISGHNTLYWYLQNLGQGPELLIRYENEEAVDDSQLPKDRFSAERLKGVDSTLKIQPAELGDSAVYLCASSSPGQGIRLANVLTFGAGSRLTVL.

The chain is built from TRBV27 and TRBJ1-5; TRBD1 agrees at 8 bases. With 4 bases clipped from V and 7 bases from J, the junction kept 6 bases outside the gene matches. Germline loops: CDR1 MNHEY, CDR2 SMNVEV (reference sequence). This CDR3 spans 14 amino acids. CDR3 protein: CASSYRAGGQPQHF. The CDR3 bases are TGTGCCAGCAGTTACCGGGCAGGGGGCCAGCCCCAGCATTTT.

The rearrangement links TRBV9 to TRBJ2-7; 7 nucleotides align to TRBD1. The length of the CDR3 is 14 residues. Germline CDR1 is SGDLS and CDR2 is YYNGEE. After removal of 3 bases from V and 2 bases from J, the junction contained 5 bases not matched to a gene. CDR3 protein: CASSGRDRTYEQYF. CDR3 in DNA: TGTGCCAGCAGCGGACGGGACAGAACCTACGAGCAGTACTTC.

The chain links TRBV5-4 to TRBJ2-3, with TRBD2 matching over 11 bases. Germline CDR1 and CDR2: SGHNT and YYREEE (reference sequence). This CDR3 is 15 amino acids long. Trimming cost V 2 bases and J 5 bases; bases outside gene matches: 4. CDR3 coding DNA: TGTGCCAGCAGCTTACTAGCGGGAGAGCGAGATACGCAGTATTTT. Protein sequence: CASSLLAGERDTQYF.

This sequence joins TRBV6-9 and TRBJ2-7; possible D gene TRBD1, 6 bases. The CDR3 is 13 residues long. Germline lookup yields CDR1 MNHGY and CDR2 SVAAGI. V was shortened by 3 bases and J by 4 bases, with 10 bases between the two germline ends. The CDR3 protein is CASSYSTGYEQYF. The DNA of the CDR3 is TGTGCCAGCAGTTACTCGACAGGATACGAGCAGTACTTC.

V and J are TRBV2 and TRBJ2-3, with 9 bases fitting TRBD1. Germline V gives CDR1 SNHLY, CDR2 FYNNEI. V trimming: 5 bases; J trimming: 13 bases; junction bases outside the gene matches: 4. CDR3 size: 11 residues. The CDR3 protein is CASSTGGFEYF. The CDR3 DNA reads TGTGCCAGCAGTACAGGGGGCTTCGAGTATTTT.

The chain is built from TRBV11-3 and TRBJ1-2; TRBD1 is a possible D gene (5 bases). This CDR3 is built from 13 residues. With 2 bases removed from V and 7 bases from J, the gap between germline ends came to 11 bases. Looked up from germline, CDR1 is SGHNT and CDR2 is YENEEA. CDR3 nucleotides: TGTGCCAGCAGCTTACGCGGGGCTGCTGGCTACACCTTC. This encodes CASSLRGAAGYTF.

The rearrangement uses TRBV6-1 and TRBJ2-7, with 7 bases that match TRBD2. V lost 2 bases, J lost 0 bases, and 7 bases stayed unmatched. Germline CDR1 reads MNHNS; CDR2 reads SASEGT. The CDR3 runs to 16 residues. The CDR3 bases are TGTGCCAGCAGTGAATCTCTGCGGGGGAGCTCCTACGAGCAGTACTTC. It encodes CASSESLRGSSYEQYF.

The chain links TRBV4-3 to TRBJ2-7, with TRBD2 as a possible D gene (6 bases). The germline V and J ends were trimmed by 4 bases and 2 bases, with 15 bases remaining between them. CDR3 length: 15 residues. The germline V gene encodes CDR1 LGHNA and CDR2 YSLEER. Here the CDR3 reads CASSLHVEGTYEQYF. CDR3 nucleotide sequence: TGCGCCAGCAGCCTCCACGTGGAGGGTACCTACGAGCAGTACTTC.

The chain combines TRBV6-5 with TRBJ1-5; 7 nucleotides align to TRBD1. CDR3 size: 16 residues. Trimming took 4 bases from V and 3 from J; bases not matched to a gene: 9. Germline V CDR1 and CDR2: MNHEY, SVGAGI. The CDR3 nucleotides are TGTGCCAGCAGTTGGAACCGGGACAGTTTCAATCAGCCCCAGCATTTT. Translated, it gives CASSWNRDSFNQPQHF.

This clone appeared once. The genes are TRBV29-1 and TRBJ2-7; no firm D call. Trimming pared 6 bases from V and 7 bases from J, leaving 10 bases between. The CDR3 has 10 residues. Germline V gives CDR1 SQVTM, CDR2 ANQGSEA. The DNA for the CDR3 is TGCAGCGTACTCGAGAAGGAGCAGTACTTC. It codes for CSVLEKEQYF.

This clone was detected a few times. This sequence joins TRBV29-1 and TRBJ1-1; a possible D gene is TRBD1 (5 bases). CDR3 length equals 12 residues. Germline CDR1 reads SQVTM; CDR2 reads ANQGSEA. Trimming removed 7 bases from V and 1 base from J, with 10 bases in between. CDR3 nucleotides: TGCAGCGGGGGCCAGTCGAACACTGAAGCTTTCTTT. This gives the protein CSGGQSNTEAFF.

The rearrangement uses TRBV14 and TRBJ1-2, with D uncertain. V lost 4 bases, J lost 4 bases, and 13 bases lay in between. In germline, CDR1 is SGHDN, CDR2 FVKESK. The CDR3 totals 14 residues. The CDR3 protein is CASSPLLETYGYTF. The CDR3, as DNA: TGTGCCAGCAGCCCGCTGTTAGAAACCTATGGCTACACCTTC.

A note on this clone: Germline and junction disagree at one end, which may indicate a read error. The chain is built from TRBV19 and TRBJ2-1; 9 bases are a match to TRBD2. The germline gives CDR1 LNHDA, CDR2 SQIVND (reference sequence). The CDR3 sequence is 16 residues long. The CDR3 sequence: CASSPRGRAFYDEQFF. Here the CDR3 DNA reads TGTGCCAGTAGTCCACGCGGGAGGGCTTTCTACGATGAGCAGTTCTTC.

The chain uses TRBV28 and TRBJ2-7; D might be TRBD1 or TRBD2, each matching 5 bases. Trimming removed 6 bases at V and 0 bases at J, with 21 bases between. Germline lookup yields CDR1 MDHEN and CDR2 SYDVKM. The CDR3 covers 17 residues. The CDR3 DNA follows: TGTGCCAGCAGCCGGGGCAGGGCTAAATACTTCTCCTACGAGCAGTACTTC. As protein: CASSRGRAKYFSYEQYF.

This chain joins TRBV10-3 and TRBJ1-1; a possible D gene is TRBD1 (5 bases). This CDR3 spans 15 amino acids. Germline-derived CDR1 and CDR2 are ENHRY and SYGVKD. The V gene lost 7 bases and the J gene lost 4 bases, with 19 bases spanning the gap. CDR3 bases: TGTGCCATCATCGGGGGGTCGAACGGGGCCACTGAAGCTTTCTTT. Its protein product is CAIIGGSNGATEAFF.

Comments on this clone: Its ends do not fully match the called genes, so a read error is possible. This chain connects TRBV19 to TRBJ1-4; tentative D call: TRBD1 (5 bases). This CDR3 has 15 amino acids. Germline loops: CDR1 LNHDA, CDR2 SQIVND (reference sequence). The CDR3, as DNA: TGTGCCAGTAGTACGAGAGGGGAGATAAATGAAAAACTATTTTTT. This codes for CASSTRGEINEKLFF.

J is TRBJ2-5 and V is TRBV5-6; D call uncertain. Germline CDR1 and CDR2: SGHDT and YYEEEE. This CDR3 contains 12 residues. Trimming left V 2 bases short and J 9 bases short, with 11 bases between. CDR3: CASSLDPVAQYF. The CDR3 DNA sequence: TGTGCCAGCAGCTTAGACCCCGTGGCCCAGTACTTC.

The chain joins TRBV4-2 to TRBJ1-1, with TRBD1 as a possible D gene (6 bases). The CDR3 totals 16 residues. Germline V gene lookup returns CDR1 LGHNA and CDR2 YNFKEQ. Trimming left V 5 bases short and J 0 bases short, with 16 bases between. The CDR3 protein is CASSGRDTTMNTEAFF. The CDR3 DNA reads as TGTGCCAGCAGCGGCCGGGACACCACGATGAACACTGAAGCTTTCTTT.

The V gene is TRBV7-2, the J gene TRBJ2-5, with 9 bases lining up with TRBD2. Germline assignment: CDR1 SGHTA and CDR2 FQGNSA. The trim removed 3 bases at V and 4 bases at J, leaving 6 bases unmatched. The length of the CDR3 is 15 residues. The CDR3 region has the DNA TGTGCCAGCAGCTTCCCTAGCGGGAAGGGAGAGACCCAGTACTTC. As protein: CASSFPSGKGETQYF.

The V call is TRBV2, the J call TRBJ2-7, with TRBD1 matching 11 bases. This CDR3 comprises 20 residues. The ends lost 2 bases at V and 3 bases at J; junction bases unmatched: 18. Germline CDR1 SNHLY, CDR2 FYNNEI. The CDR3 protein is CASSESRDRGNSGSIYEQYF. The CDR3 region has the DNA TGTGCCAGCAGTGAAAGTAGGGACAGGGGGAATAGCGGGAGTATCTACGAGCAGTACTTC. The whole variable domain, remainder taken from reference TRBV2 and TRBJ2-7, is EPEVTQTPSHQVTQMGQEVILRCVPISNHLYFYWYRQILGQKVEFLVSFYNNEISEKSEIFDDQFSVERPDGSNFTLKIRSTKLEDSAMYFCASSESRDRGNSGSIYEQYFGPGTRLTVT.